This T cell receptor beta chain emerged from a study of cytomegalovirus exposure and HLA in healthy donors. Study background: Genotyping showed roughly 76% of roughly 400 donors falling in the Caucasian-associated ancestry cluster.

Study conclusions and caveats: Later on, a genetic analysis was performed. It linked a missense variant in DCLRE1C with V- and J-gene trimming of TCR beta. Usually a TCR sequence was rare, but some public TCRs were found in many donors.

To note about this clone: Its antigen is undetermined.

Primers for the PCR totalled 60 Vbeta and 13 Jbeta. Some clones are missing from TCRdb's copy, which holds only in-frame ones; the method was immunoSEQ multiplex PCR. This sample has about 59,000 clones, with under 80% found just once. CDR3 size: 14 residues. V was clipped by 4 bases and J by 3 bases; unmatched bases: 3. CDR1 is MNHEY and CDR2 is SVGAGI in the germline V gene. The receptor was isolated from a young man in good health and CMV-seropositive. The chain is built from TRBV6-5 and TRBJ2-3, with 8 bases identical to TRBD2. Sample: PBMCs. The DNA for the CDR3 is TGTGCCAGCAGTTTTATAGCGGGAACAGATACGCAGTATTTT. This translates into CASSFIAGTDTQYF.